This T cell receptor (beta chain) was captured in a study of blood T cell repertoires in COVID-19. Study in general: PBMCs, B-cell-depleted T cells, or T cells provided the cDNA or gDNA that made up the material.

This clone is a singleton in its sample. Per the authors' pipeline: Nucleated cell number was recorded as an estimate derived from reference gene primer amplification. Profiled with immunoSEQ multiplex PCR; TCRdb holds only in-frame clones, not every one. V, J and clone size are those of that table, while D and trimming were read from the DNA. The table has 30,000 to 40,000 clones, about nine tenths seen once; the top ten hold 15% to 20%. The source is a man older than 75 with acute or convalescent COVID-19. The sample taken for sequencing was peripheral blood.

CDR3 DNA: TGCGCCAGCAGCCCCCGACAGGGCCCTAATGAGCAGTTCTTC. It codes for CASSPRQGPNEQFF. The chain joins TRBV5-1 to TRBJ2-1; 7 bases line up with TRBD1. CDR1 and CDR2 from the germline V gene are SGHRS and YFSETQ. This CDR3 is 14 amino acids long. V gave up 4 bases and J gave up 7 bases; unmatched junction bases: 8.